The rows below give T cell receptor beta chains drawn from one sample of a study of blood T cell repertoires in COVID-19. Only in-frame clones appear in the TCRdb table, and some are missing; sequencing was by immunoSEQ multiplex PCR. The data show 270,000 or so clones, with 85% to 90% seen just once and 10% to 15% held by the top ten. Source material: peripheral blood. Source of these receptors: a woman aged 25 to 39 with COVID-19, enrolled during active disease. Both conserved end residues are part of each CDR3. The order of the fields is clone size, D gene, V gene, J gene, CDR3 DNA, CDR3 protein. A D gene is named only where the DNA matches it firmly. The size of a clone is reported for some rows only, either as once, few or many, or as a class for expanded clones.

>-|TRBD1|TRBV10-1|TRBJ1-6
TGCGCCAGCAGCATTACACAGGGGGCGCAATCACCCCTCCACTTT
CASSITQGAQSPLHF
>-|-|TRBV2|TRBJ2-3
TGTGCCAGCAGTGAAGTGTTCGGCAGGGTCAGCACAGATACGCAGTATTTT
CASSEVFGRVSTDTQYF
>-|TRBD1|TRBV3-1/TRBV3-2|TRBJ1-1
TGTGCCAGCAGCCAACTGGGCCTAGGGGGCGTCACTGAAGCTTTCTTT
CASSQLGLGGVTEAFF
>-|TRBD1|TRBV6-5|TRBJ1-2
TGTGCCAGCAGGACGACAGGGGGCGCCGGCTATGGCTACACCTTC
CASRTTGGAGYGYTF
>-|-|TRBV6-2/TRBV6-3|TRBJ2-2
TGTGCCAGCAGTTACGCGGCCGGGGAGCTGTTTTTT
CASSYAAGELFF
>-|-|TRBV7-8|TRBJ1-2
TGTGCCAGCAGCTTACAGGAGGCCCGGGGCTACACCTTC
CASSLQEARGYTF
>-|-|TRBV23-1|TRBJ2-7
TGCGCCAGCAGTCACCCCCCTGGGGCTGTATTC
CASSHPPGAVF
>-|-|TRBV28|TRBJ1-2
TGTGCCAGCAGTTCCCCCGTCCGGGGCTACACCTTC
CASSSPVRGYTF
>-|TRBD2|TRBV5-1|TRBJ2-5
TGCGCCAGCAGCTTCAGCGGGGGCGGAGAGACCCAGTACTTC
CASSFSGGGETQYF
>-|-|TRBV9|TRBJ2-1
TGTGCCAGCAGCCCAAGCGTAAGCTCCTACAATGAGCAGTTCTTC
CASSPSVSSYNEQFF
>-|-|TRBV2|TRBJ1-5
TGTGCCAGCGGGGGCTATAGCAATCAGCCCCAGCATTTT
CASGGYSNQPQHF
>-|TRBD2|TRBV3-1/TRBV3-2|TRBJ2-5
TGTGCCAGCAGCCAAAGCGGGGGGGGCGGAGAGACCCAGTACTTC
CASSQSGGGGETQYF
>-|-|TRBV7-2|TRBJ2-5
TGTGCCAGCAGCGCTCCCCCCGGAGGGCGAGAGACCCAGTACTTC
CASSAPPGGRETQYF
>-|-|TRBV7-8|TRBJ2-6
TGTGCCAGCAGCTTAGGACTCTCTGGGGTCCTGACTTTC
CASSLGLSGVLTF
>-|TRBD1|TRBV6-6|TRBJ1-4
TGTGCCAGCAGTTACGTGACAGGGGGGGAAAAACTGTTTTTT
CASSYVTGGEKLFF
>few|-|TRBV7-9|TRBJ2-2
TGTGCCAGCAGCCCGGAAATAGCGCGCACCGGGGAGCTGTTTTTT
CASSPEIARTGELFF
>-|TRBD2|TRBV30|TRBJ2-2
TGTGCCTGGAGCCGGCGGGAGACCGGGGAGCTGTTTTTT
CAWSRRETGELFF
>-|-|TRBV18|TRBJ1-1
TGTGCCAGCTCTCCAGGGAGGAACACTGAAGCTTTCTTT
CASSPGRNTEAFF
>-|TRBD1|TRBV28|TRBJ2-5
TGTGCCAGCAGTCCCCCCGGGACAGGGCGGGATCGAGAGACCCAGTACTTC
CASSPPGTGRDRETQYF
>few|TRBD1|TRBV6-6|TRBJ1-5
TGTGCCAGCACCCTGACAGGGGGAAGCAATCAGCCCCAGCATTTT
CASTLTGGSNQPQHF
>-|-|TRBV3-1/TRBV3-2|TRBJ1-2
TGTGCCAGCAGCCAAAACAGTGGCTACACCTTC
CASSQNSGYTF
>-|TRBD1|TRBV9|TRBJ2-5
TGTGCCAGCAGCGTAGGCGGGACAGGGGTTCAAGAGACCCAGTACTTC
CASSVGGTGVQETQYF
>-|TRBD2|TRBV4-2|TRBJ2-2
TGTGCCAGCAGCCAAGAAACTAGCGATATCGGGGAGCTGTTTTTT
CASSQETSDIGELFF
>-|-|TRBV2|TRBJ1-2
TGTGCCAGCAGCTACGGGTATGGCTACACCTTC
CASSYGYGYTF
>-|-|TRBV4-1|TRBJ2-5
TGCGCCAGCAGCCCCGGACTACTGGAGACCCAGTACTTC
CASSPGLLETQYF
>-|-|TRBV3-1/TRBV3-2|TRBJ2-7
TGTGCCAGCAGCCAAGCTGCCCCAGGGGAGCAGTACTTC
CASSQAAPGEQYF
>-|TRBD2|TRBV20-1|TRBJ2-5
TGCAGTGCTAGTAGGAGGCGGGGGAGTGTGGAGACCCAGTACTTC
CSASRRRGSVETQYF
>-|-|TRBV7-2|TRBJ1-2
TGTGCCAGCAGCTTCGACAAATCCTATGGCTACACCTTC
CASSFDKSYGYTF
>-|-|TRBV30|TRBJ2-5
TGTGCCTGGAGTGGTAGTAGCGGAGAGACCCAGTACTTC
CAWSGSSGETQYF
>once|TRBD1|TRBV7-2|TRBJ2-6
TGTGCCAGCAGCGCACGGACAGGGGCTACCCTCTCTGGGGCCAACGTCCTGACTTTC
CASSARTGATLSGANVLTF
>-|-|TRBV30|TRBJ1-1
TGTGCCTGGCATACAGGCGGGGCTGAAGCTTTCTTT
CAWHTGGAEAFF
>-|-|TRBV2|TRBJ2-2
TGTGCCAGCATTTCTCCGAACACCGGGGAGCTGTTTTTT
CASISPNTGELFF
>-|-|TRBV19|TRBJ1-6
TGTGCCAGTAGCCCCCAGGGAAATTCACCCCTCCACTTT
CASSPQGNSPLHF
>-|-|TRBV18|TRBJ2-5
TGTGCCAGCTCACTGCTACAGATGCAAGAGACCCAGTACTTC
CASSLLQMQETQYF
>-|TRBD2|TRBV4-1|TRBJ2-7
TGCGCCAGCAGCCGACGTAGGACTAGCGGGGGGGCTACCTACGAGCAGTACTTC
CASSRRRTSGGATYEQYF
>few|-|TRBV18|TRBJ1-3
TGTGCCAGCTCACCCTCAGGGGACACCATATATTTT
CASSPSGDTIYF
>-|-|TRBV19|TRBJ2-7
TGTGCCAGTAGTTTGAGCGGTATTTACGAGCAGTACTTC
CASSLSGIYEQYF
>-|-|TRBV28|TRBJ2-7
TGTGCCAGCAGTTTAGCAAGGGAAGGGGACTACGAGCAGTACTTC
CASSLAREGDYEQYF
>-|TRBD2|TRBV2|TRBJ2-1
TGTGCCAGCAGTGTTGACGGGGGGGCCTACAATGAGCAGTTCTTC
CASSVDGGAYNEQFF
>-|-|TRBV2|TRBJ2-1
TGTGCCAGCAGCGTACAGGGTTGGAGCTCCTACAATGAGCAGTTCTTC
CASSVQGWSSYNEQFF
>-|-|TRBV13|TRBJ2-7
TGTGCCAGCAGCTCCCCGCCCTACTACGAGCAGTACTTC
CASSSPPYYEQYF
>-|-|TRBV5-1|TRBJ2-7
TGCGCCAGCAGCTTGGTTCCGACACTTGTCTCCTACGAGCAGTACTTC
CASSLVPTLVSYEQYF
>-|-|TRBV29-1|TRBJ1-5
TGCAGTCACTCGGAGGGTGGGAGCCAGCCCCAGCATTTT
CSHSEGGSQPQHF
>-|-|TRBV7-7|TRBJ1-1
TGTGCCAGCAGCAACGGTGTTGAAGCTTTCTTT
CASSNGVEAFF